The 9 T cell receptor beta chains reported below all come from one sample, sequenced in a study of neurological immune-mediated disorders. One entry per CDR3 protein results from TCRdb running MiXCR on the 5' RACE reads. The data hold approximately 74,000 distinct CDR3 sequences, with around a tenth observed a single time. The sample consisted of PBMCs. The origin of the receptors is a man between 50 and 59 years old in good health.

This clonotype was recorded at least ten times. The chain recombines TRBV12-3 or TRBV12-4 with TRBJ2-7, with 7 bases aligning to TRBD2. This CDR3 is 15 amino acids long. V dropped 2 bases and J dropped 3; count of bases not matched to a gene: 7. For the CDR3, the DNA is TGTGCCAGCAGTTTAATGGCTAGCGGATACTACGAGCAGTACTTC. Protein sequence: CASSLMASGYYEQYF.

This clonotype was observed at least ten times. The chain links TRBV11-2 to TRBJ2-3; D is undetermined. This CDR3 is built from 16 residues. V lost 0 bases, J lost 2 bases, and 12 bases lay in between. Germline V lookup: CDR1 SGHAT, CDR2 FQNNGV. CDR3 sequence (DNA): TGTGCCAGCAGCTTAGATCTAGGCGGATTCACAGATACGCAGTATTTT. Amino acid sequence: CASSLDLGGFTDTQYF. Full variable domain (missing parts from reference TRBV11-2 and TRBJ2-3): EAGVAQSPRYKIIEKRQSVAFWCNPISGHATLYWYQQILGQGPKLLIQFQNNGVVDDSQLPKDRFSAERLKGVDSTLKIQPAKLEDSAVYLCASSLDLGGFTDTQYFGPGTRLTVL.

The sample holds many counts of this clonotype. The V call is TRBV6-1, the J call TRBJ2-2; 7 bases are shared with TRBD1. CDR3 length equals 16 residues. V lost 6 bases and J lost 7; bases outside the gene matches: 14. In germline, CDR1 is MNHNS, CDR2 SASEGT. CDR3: CASRPRQGLKGGELFF. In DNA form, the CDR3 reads TGTGCCAGCAGACCCCGACAGGGATTGAAGGGCGGGGAGCTGTTTTTT.

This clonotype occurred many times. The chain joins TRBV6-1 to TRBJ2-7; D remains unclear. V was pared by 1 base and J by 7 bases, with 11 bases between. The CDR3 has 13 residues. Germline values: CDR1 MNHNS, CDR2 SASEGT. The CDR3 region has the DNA TGTGCCAGCAGTGAAGGACCCTCTAGGGAGCAGTACTTC. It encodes CASSEGPSREQYF.

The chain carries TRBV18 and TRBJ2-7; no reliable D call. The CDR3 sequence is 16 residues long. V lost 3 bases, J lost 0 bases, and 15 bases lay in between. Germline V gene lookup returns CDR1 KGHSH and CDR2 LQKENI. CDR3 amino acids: CASSPLEIVSSYEQYF. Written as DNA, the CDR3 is TGTGCCAGCTCACCTCTGGAGATTGTTTCCTCCTACGAGCAGTACTTC.

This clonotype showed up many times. The chain's CDR3 is CASSSGGMRGTDTQYF. The DNA for the CDR3 is TGTGCCAGCAGCTCCGGGGGCATGCGGGGCACAGATACGCAGTATTTT. This chain uses TRBV7-9 with TRBJ2-3; possibly TRBD1 or TRBD2 for D (6 bases each). CDR1 SEHNR and CDR2 FQNEAQ come from the germline V gene (reference sequence). This CDR3 is 16 amino acids long. V lost 4 bases, J lost 1 base, and 15 bases lay in between.

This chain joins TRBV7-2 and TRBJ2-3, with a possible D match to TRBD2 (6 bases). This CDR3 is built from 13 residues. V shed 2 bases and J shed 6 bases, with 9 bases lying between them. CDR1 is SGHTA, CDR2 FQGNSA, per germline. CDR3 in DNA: TGTGCCAGCAGCTTAAGGGAGGTCGATACGCAGTATTTT. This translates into CASSLREVDTQYF.

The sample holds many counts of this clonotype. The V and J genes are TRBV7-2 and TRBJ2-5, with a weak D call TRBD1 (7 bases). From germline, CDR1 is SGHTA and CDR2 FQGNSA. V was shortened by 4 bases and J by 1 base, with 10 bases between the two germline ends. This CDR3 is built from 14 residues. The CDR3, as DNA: TGTGCCAGCAGCTACCAGGGGGGCCAAGAGACCCAGTACTTC. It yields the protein CASSYQGGQETQYF.

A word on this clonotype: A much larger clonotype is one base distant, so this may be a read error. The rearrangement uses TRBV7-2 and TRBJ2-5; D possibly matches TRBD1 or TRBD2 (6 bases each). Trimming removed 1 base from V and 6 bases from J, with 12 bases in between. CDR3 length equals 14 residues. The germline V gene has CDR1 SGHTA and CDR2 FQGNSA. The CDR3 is CASSLGLGGKTQYF. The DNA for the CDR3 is TGTGCCAGCAGCTTAGGCCTAGGGGGGAAGACCCAGTACTTC.